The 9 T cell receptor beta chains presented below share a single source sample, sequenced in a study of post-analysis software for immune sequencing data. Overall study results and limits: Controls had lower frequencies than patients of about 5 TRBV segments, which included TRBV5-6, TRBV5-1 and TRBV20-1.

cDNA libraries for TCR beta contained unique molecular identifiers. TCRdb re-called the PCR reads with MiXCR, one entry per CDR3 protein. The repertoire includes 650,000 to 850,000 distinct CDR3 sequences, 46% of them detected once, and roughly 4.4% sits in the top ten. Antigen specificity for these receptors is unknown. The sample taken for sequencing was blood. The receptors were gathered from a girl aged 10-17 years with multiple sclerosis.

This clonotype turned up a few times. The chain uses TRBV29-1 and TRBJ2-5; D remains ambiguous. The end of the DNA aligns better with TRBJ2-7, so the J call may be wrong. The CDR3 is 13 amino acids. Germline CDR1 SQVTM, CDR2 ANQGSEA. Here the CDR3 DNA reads TGCAGCGTTGGATCGGGTAAATCGCACGAGCAGTACTTC. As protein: CSVGSGKSHEQYF.

CDR3 in DNA: TGTGCCACCAGCAATTCGGGCTGGGGACGCCAGTTACAGTACTTC. It codes for CATSNSGWGRQLQYF. The chain has TRBV15 and TRBJ2-5; D may be TRBD1 or TRBD2 (5 bases each). CDR1 LNHNV and CDR2 YYDKDF come from the germline V gene (reference sequence). Trimming took 4 bases from V and 11 from J, leaving 23 bases between them. This CDR3 comprises 15 residues.

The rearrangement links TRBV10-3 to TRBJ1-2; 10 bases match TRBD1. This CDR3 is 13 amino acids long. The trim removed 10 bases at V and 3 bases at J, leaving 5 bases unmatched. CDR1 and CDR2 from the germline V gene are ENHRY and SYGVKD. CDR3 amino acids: CATGTGVDYGYTF. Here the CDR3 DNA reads TGTGCCACCGGGACAGGGGTCGACTATGGCTACACCTTC.

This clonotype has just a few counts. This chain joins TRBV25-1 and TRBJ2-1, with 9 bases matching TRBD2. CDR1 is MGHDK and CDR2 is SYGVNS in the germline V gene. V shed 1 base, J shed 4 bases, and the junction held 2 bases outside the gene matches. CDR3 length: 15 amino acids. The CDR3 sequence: CASSELTSGYNEQFF. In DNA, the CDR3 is TGTGCCAGCAGTGAATTGACTAGCGGATACAATGAGCAGTTCTTC.

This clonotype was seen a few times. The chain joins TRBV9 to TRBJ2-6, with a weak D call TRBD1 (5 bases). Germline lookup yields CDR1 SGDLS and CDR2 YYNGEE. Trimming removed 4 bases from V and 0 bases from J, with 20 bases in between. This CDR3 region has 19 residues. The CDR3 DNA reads TGTGCCAGCAGCAGCAGCTTCGACAGAAGATCCTCTGGGGCCAACGTCCTGACTTTC. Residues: CASSSSFDRRSSGANVLTF.

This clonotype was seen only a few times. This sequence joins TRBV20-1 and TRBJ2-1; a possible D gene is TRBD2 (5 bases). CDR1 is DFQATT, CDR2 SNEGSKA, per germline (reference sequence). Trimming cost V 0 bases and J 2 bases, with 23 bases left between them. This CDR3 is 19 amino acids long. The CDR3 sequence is CSARDSRVGADVTYNEQFF. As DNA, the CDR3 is TGCAGTGCTAGAGATTCCCGGGTCGGAGCGGACGTAACCTACAATGAGCAGTTCTTC.

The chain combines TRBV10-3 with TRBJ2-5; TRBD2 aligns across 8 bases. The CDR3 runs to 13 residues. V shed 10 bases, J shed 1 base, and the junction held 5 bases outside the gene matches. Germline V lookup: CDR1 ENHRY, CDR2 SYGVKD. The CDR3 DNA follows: TGTGCCACCCAGCGGGAGCTCCAAGAGACCCAGTACTTC. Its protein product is CATQRELQETQYF.

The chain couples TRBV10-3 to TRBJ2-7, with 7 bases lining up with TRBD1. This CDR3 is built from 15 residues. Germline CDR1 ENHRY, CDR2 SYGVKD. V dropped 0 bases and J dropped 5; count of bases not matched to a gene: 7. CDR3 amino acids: CAISESGTVSNEQYF. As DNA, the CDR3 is TGTGCCATCAGTGAGTCCGGGACAGTAAGCAACGAGCAGTACTTC.

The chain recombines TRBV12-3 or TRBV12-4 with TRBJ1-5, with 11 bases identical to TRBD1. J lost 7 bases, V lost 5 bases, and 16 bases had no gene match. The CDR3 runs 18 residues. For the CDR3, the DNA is TGTGCCAGCAGTCCGAGGGGCACCGGGACAGGGGGGCGACAGCCCCAGCATTTT. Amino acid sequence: CASSPRGTGTGGRQPQHF.